This TCR beta chain was identified in a study of blood T cell repertoires in COVID-19 (TCRdb year 2020). Regarding the research as a whole: Samples covering the acute and convalescent phases of COVID-19 were provided by collaborators in the United States, Italy and Spain. The material from the prospective study consisted of cDNA or gDNA derived from T cells, B-cell-depleted T cells, or PBMCs. Deeply sampled blood TCRbeta repertoires from subjects exposed to, actively infected with, or recovered from COVID-19 were included in the dataset. The repertoires were made available in a free public database intended to serve as a resource for research on the immune response to SARS-CoV-2. The samples were drawn from the first 160 participants of the ongoing ImmuneRACE study and from 950 to 1,500 subjects provided by 6 global collaborators. The sample metadata nearly always contained a de-identified subject ID, COVID-19 status, age in years and sex. Where HLA class I and class II types were available, the types were taken from metadata supplied by the sample provider, not from assay-based typing. Study-level results and caveats: The amount of clinical and demographic metadata varied by source and participant and was provided uncurated.

About this clone itself: Its target antigen remains unknown. Per-nucleotide qualities are absent, and no much larger clonotype sits a single base away. Other DNA sequences within the sample encode an identical CDR3.

The immunoSEQ Assay, a bias-controlled multiplex PCR, was used to amplify TCRbeta CDR3 regions from genomic DNA. The authors' pipeline ran thus. Nucleated cell counts per sample were estimated from amplification of reference gene primers within the assay. To quantify the absolute abundance of each unique TCRbeta CDR3 rearrangement, sequence reads were collapsed and filtered. Productive Simpson clonality was computed per sample as the square root of Simpson's diversity index over productive rearrangements. TCRdb re-hosts the immuneACCESS table, in-frame sequences only. Its copies lack some clones; in the studies checked, an unresolved V gene accounts for under half of them, and the cause for the rest is not known. For V, J and clone size, that table is used; D and trimming come from the DNA. The sample table lists approximately 170,000 clones, about 85% of them with a count of one. Of the sample, around 6.9% falls within the top ten clones.

CDR1 MNHEY and CDR2 SVGAGI are derived from the germline V gene. V is clipped by 5 bases and J by 2 bases, and the sequence between their germline boundaries is 9 bases long. The cysteine opens and the phenylalanine closes a CDR3 of 13 amino acids. The entry retains the CDR3 DNA only, 39 bases that are in frame from base 1. One collaborating source in Seattle enrolled patients during active infection and followed them longitudinally through the course of disease. Whole blood was collected in K2EDTA tubes by collaborating institutions according to the institutions' own protocols. For TCRbeta analysis, collaborators shipped samples in one of three forms: frozen whole blood, isolated PBMCs, or DNA extracted from either of those sample types.

The receptor was derived from an elderly man with COVID-19, enrolled during active disease. Recombination joined TRBV6-5 with TRBJ1-2, with a tentative D gene TRBD1 over 6 matching bases. Sequenced sample: peripheral blood. The CDR3 in this case is CASSLGQNYGYTF. The DNA sequence follows: TGTGCCAGCAGTCTGGGACAAAACTATGGCTACACCTTC.